This T cell receptor beta chain derives from a study of T cell changes during pregnancy in multiple sclerosis. This CDR3 contains 15 residues. V dropped 1 base and J dropped 6 bases, with 15 bases sitting between them. Germline lookup yields CDR1 SGHRS and CDR2 YFSETQ. Method: immunoSEQ multiplex PCR; TCRdb's copy keeps in-frame clones and lacks some. This table has 75,000 to 95,000 clones, roughly 90% appearing once. The rearrangement links TRBV5-1 to TRBJ2-3; weak D call: TRBD1 (7 bases). This sequence originates from a female donor with multiple sclerosis, enrolled in a pregnancy study. The material was peripheral blood, obtained in the first trimester of pregnancy. The CDR3 reads CASSLIPAGGDTQYF. The CDR3 DNA reads TGCGCCAGCAGCTTGATCCCGGCAGGGGGGGATACGCAGTATTTT.